The rows below give T cell receptor beta chains drawn from one sample of a study of T-cell memory formation after mild COVID-19. TCRdb reprocessed the 5' RACE reads via MiXCR and lists one record per CDR3 protein. In the table there are 200,000 to 300,000 distinct CDR3 sequences, roughly a sixth of which are singletons. Specimen: PBMCs or a T cell subset sorted from them (not recorded which). These receptors all come from a man younger than 35 who had mild COVID-19 (a few samples of this study predate the infection). Cell type and time point are not known. Each CDR3 is given with its conserved first and last residue. The D gene is left open where the match is weak. The size field is filled for only some rows; it gives once, few, many or a size class.

j_call v_call clone_size d_call cdr3_aa cdr3_nt
TRBJ1-2 TRBV5-4 few - CASRMGDRNYGYTF TGTGCCAGCAGAATGGGGGACCGTAACTATGGCTACACCTTC
TRBJ1-1 TRBV12-3/TRBV12-4 - - CASSLEVMTEAFF TGTGCCAGCAGTTTGGAGGTTATGACTGAAGCTTTCTTT
TRBJ2-7 TRBV4-3 many - CASSRQGSGEQYF TGCGCCAGCAGCCGGCAAGGATCGGGGGAGCAGTACTTC
TRBJ2-1 TRBV2 many TRBD2 CASRLADSYNEQFF TGTGCCAGCAGACTAGCGGACTCCTACAATGAGCAGTTCTTC
TRBJ2-3 TRBV28 - - CASTRRSDTQYF TGTGCCAGCACGCGGCGATCGGATACGCAGTATTTT
TRBJ2-4 TRBV27 few TRBD1 CASSLKSGQILAKNIQYF TGTGCCAGCAGTTTAAAATCGGGACAGATTCTAGCCAAAAACATTCAGTACTTC
TRBJ2-1 TRBV7-2 - TRBD2 CASSLEGLAGGEQFF TGTGCCAGCAGCTTAGAGGGCCTAGCGGGGGGTGAGCAGTTCTTC
TRBJ2-7 TRBV6-5 - - CASCLRETYEQYF TGTGCCAGCTGCCTGAGAGAGACCTACGAGCAGTACTTC
TRBJ1-5 TRBV29-1 - TRBD1 CSVRRDRTGPQHF TGCAGCGTCCGCCGGGACAGAACGGGGCCCCAGCATTTT
TRBJ2-1 TRBV5-4 few - CASSSMERGGDEQFF TGTGCCAGCAGCTCCATGGAGAGGGGGGGTGATGAGCAGTTCTTC
TRBJ1-2 TRBV4-3 - - CASSQGGIQTPSGYTF TGCGCCAGCAGCCAGGGAGGGATTCAGACGCCATCTGGCTACACCTTC
TRBJ2-3 TRBV10-3 few TRBD2 CAISVAGRTDTQYF TGTGCCATCAGTGTAGCGGGGCGCACAGATACGCAGTATTTT
TRBJ2-6 TRBV4-1 few - CASSQGWVANSGANVLTF TGCGCCAGCAGCCAAGGATGGGTGGCGAATTCTGGGGCCAACGTCCTGACTTTC
TRBJ2-5 TRBV7-3 - TRBD1 CASSPTGAGGQLGQETQYF TGTGCCAGCAGTCCAACTGGCGCAGGGGGTCAGCTAGGCCAAGAGACCCAGTACTTC
TRBJ2-5 TRBV5-6 - - CASSFFRYPQTQYF TGTGCCAGCAGCTTCTTCAGGTACCCACAGACCCAGTACTTC
TRBJ2-5 TRBV20-1 - - CSARGGGVKTQYF TGCAGTGCTAGAGGGGGGGGCGTAAAGACCCAGTACTTC
TRBJ1-2 TRBV6-5 few - CASTGAQGHYGYTF TGTGCCAGCACCGGCGCACAGGGCCACTATGGCTACACCTTC
TRBJ1-4 TRBV12-3/TRBV12-4 - TRBD1 CASSPQGAREKLFF TGTGCCAGCAGTCCACAGGGGGCGCGTGAAAAACTGTTTTTT
TRBJ1-5 TRBV4-1 - - CASSARVGGGQPQHF TGCGCCAGCAGCGCTCGAGTGGGGGGGGGTCAGCCCCAGCATTTT
TRBJ1-1 TRBV5-6 - - CASSLAGAVMNTEAFF TGTGCCAGCAGCTTGGCGGGGGCGGTGATGAACACTGAAGCTTTCTTT
TRBJ2-5 TRBV9 few TRBD2 CASSVGAGGGQETQYF TGTGCCAGCAGCGTAGGAGCGGGGGGAGGGCAAGAGACCCAGTACTTC
TRBJ2-2 TRBV20-1 - TRBD2 CSARGGGRNTGELFF TGCAGTGCTAGAGGCGGGGGAAGGAACACCGGGGAGCTGTTTTTT
TRBJ2-5 TRBV7-2 - - CASSLGAGGYQETQYF TGTGCCAGCAGCTTGGGCGCGGGCGGATATCAAGAGACCCAGTACTTC
TRBJ1-1 TRBV4-1 few - CASSHAERGGNTEAFF TGCGCCAGCAGCCACGCGGAAAGGGGGGGGAACACTGAAGCTTTCTTT
TRBJ2-7 TRBV7-2 - - CASSLVHPYEQYF TGTGCCAGCAGCTTAGTCCACCCCTACGAGCAGTACTTC
TRBJ1-2 TRBV14 few - CASSFGSGAGYTF TGTGCCAGCAGCTTCGGCTCGGGCGCGGGCTACACCTTC
TRBJ2-1 TRBV12-3/TRBV12-4 few - CASTRAGADDEQFF TGTGCCAGCACCAGGGCTGGTGCCGACGATGAGCAGTTCTTC
TRBJ2-4 TRBV5-6 few - CASSLNGLAKNIQYF TGTGCCAGCAGTTTGAACGGGTTAGCCAAAAACATTCAGTACTTC
TRBJ1-2 TRBV3-1 - - CASSQGTESYTF TGTGCCAGCAGCCAAGGGACAGAGAGCTACACCTTC
TRBJ2-3 TRBV19 few TRBD1 CASSPGGMGTDTQYF TGTGCCAGTAGCCCAGGGGGAATGGGCACAGATACGCAGTATTTT
TRBJ2-5 TRBV12-3/TRBV12-4 few - CASTASIQETQYF TGTGCCAGCACTGCGTCAATCCAAGAGACCCAGTACTTC